This entry lists 22 T cell receptor beta chains sequenced from one sample in a study of OX40 agonist ivuxolimab in advanced cancers. The assay was immunoSEQ multiplex PCR, and TCRdb's table has in-frame clones only and misses some. Of 70,000 to 95,000 clones in the sample, about 86% are singletons; the top ten hold roughly 0.8%. The sequencing used CD4+ or CD8+ T cells sorted from blood, collected in a trial of the OX40 agonist ivuxolimab. These TCRs come from an adult with an advanced solid tumor such as melanoma, head and neck, liver or kidney cancer.

CDR3 amino acids: CASSVTSGRGEQYF. CDR3 nucleotides: TGTGCCAGCAGTGTAACTAGCGGGAGGGGAGAGCAGTACTTC. The chain uses TRBV2 and TRBJ2-7, with TRBD2 identical over 13 bases. This CDR3 is built from 14 residues. With V trimmed by 4 bases and J by 7 bases, 4 bases remained unmatched. The germline gives CDR1 SNHLY, CDR2 FYNNEI.

The CDR3 sequence is CASSQEQARGVGANEKLFF. The CDR3 DNA follows: TGCGCCAGCAGCCAAGAACAGGCCAGGGGAGTTGGAGCTAATGAAAAACTGTTTTTT. This sequence joins TRBV4-3 and TRBJ1-4, with D possibly being TRBD1 (6 bases). Germline CDR1 reads LGHNA; CDR2 reads YSLEER. The CDR3 is 19 amino acids. Trimming left V 0 bases short and J 3 bases short, with 20 bases between.

The chain couples TRBV29-1 to TRBJ2-3; no clear D. CDR3 length: 13 residues. Germline CDR1 reads SQVTM; CDR2 reads ANQGSEA. The V end lost 5 bases, the J end lost 7 bases, and 16 bases lay between the germline ends. CDR3 amino acids: CSVQGQKRNTQYF. In nucleotides, the CDR3 is TGCAGCGTTCAAGGGCAGAAAAGGAATACGCAGTATTTT.

The chain couples TRBV6-6 to TRBJ2-2; 7 bases are shared with TRBD2. Germline CDR1 MNHNY, CDR2 SVGAGI (reference sequence). The CDR3 extends over 14 amino acids. The V segment lost 6 bases and the J segment 6 bases; nucleotides outside the gene matches: 7. The CDR3 region has the DNA TGTGCCAGCAGGGGGGGGAGATCACCCGGGGAGCTGTTTTTT. As protein: CASRGGRSPGELFF.

CDR3: CASSSRGRGGYTF. CDR3 in DNA: TGTGCCAGCAGTAGCAGGGGGCGCGGTGGCTACACCTTC. The J gene is TRBJ1-2, the V gene TRBV2, with 8 bases identical to TRBD1. The trim removed 5 bases at V and 7 bases at J, leaving 6 bases unmatched. The germline CDR1 and CDR2 sequences are SNHLY and FYNNEI. The CDR3 runs 13 residues.

The J gene is TRBJ1-1, the V gene TRBV6-1, with D possibly matching TRBD1 (5 bases). The V gene lost 4 bases and the J gene lost 5 bases, with 11 bases spanning the gap. This CDR3 comprises 13 residues. In germline, CDR1 is MNHNS, CDR2 SASEGT. As DNA, the CDR3 is TGTGCCAGCAGTGGTCAGGGTCATACTGAAGCTTTCTTT. Protein: CASSGQGHTEAFF.

The rearrangement uses TRBV7-6 and TRBJ2-3; TRBD2 agrees at 8 bases. The CDR3 extends over 15 amino acids. V lost 8 bases, J lost 4 bases, and 11 bases stayed unmatched. Per the germline V gene, CDR1 is SGHVS and CDR2 is FNYEAQ. CDR3 DNA sequence: TGTGCCAGCGTATCCCGTCGGGGGGGCCCAGATACGCAGTATTTT. This codes for CASVSRRGGPDTQYF.

The chain has TRBV11-3 and TRBJ2-3, with 13 bases identical to TRBD2. CDR1 SGHNT and CDR2 YENEEA come from the germline V gene. This CDR3 contains 15 residues. V lost 1 base and J lost 7; bases outside the gene matches: 2. The CDR3 DNA reads as TGTGCCAGCAGCTTAGGGGGACTAGCGGGGAATACGCAGTATTTT. This sequence encodes CASSLGGLAGNTQYF.

This chain joins TRBV6-1 and TRBJ2-5; 7 bases fit TRBD2. J was trimmed by 5 bases and V by 7 bases; bases with no gene match: 10. From germline, CDR1 is MNHNS and CDR2 SASEGT. The length of the CDR3 is 14 residues. The CDR3 region has the DNA TGTGCCAGCACCAGGGACTATAATTTGGAGACCCAGTACTTC. This encodes CASTRDYNLETQYF.

V and J are TRBV7-8 and TRBJ1-6; possible D gene TRBD1, 5 bases. Germline CDR1 reads SGHVS; CDR2 reads FQNEAQ. V gave up 5 bases and J gave up 7 bases, with 15 bases separating them. This CDR3 region has 15 residues. Here the CDR3 reads CASSLIGTANSPLHF. The CDR3 DNA reads TGTGCCAGCAGCCTGATAGGGACGGCGAATTCACCCCTCCACTTT.

The J gene is TRBJ2-7, the V gene TRBV11-3; TRBD1 is a possible D gene (5 bases). Between the trimmed V and J ends, which lost 4 bases and 6 bases, there was a span of 7 bases. CDR1 and CDR2 from the germline V gene are SGHNT and YENEEA. The CDR3 spans 11 residues. CDR3 sequence reads: CASSSGAEQYF. The CDR3 nucleotides read TGTGCCAGCAGCTCTGGGGCCGAGCAGTACTTC.

This clone appeared once. The CDR3 loop is CASSRDWGTEAFF. In DNA form, the CDR3 reads TGTGCCAGTAGTAGAGATTGGGGAACTGAAGCTTTCTTT. The chain employs TRBV19 and TRBJ1-1; D is unclear. The ends were cut back, 4 bases at V and 5 bases at J, with 11 bases in the middle. This CDR3 spans 13 amino acids. Germline V gene data show CDR1 as LNHDA and CDR2 as SQIVND (reference sequence). Based on the CDR3 plus reference TRBV19 and TRBJ1-1, the full variable domain is DGGITQSPKYLFRKEGQNVTLSCEQNLNHDAMYWYRQDPGQGLRLIYYSQIVNDFQKGDIAEGYSVSREKKESFPLTVTSAQKNPTAFYLCASSRDWGTEAFFGQGTRLTVV.

This rearrangement joins TRBV5-1 to TRBJ2-1; no clear D gene. V lost 0 bases to trimming and J lost 4 bases, with 14 bases between them. The CDR3 totals 16 residues. Germline lookup yields CDR1 SGHRS and CDR2 YFSETQ. The CDR3, as DNA: TGCGCCAGCAGCTTGGTCGGGTCCGGCCAATACAATGAGCAGTTCTTC. Protein product: CASSLVGSGQYNEQFF.

This chain's CDR3 is CAWSDRRAASYEQYF. DNA of the CDR3: TGTGCCTGGAGTGACCGTCGGGCGGCCTCCTACGAGCAGTACTTC. The chain uses TRBV30 and TRBJ2-7; unclear D gene. Trimming left V 1 base short and J 0 bases short, with 13 bases between. The CDR3 totals 15 residues. Per the germline V gene, CDR1 is GTSNPN and CDR2 is SVGIG (reference sequence).

The rearrangement uses TRBV6-4 and TRBJ1-1; unclear D gene. V gave up 0 bases and J gave up 1 base, with 3 bases separating them. Germline assignment: CDR1 MRHNA and CDR2 SNTAGT. This CDR3 is 13 amino acids long. The CDR3 is CASSDSGNTEAFF. In DNA form, the CDR3 reads TGTGCCAGCAGTGACTCGGGGAACACTGAAGCTTTCTTT.

The V call is TRBV7-2, the J call TRBJ2-5; D may be TRBD2 (6 bases). The germline gives CDR1 SGHTA, CDR2 FQGNSA. This CDR3 has 14 residues. V was pared by 5 bases and J by 5 bases, with 15 bases between. In DNA, the CDR3 is TGTGCCAGCAGCACCACCCCCGGGAGTGAGACCCAGTACTTC. It translates to CASSTTPGSETQYF.

This chain links TRBV28 with TRBJ2-7; 7 bases map to TRBD1. Germline CDR1 reads MDHEN; CDR2 reads SYDVKM. J was trimmed by 6 bases and V by 4 bases; bases with no gene match: 9. CDR3 length equals 14 residues. The CDR3 DNA follows: TGTGCCAGCAGTTCCGACAGGGAGAAAGGCGAGCAGTACTTC. Its protein is CASSSDREKGEQYF. Supplemented by reference TRBV28 and TRBJ2-7, the full variable domain reads DVKVTQSSRYLVKRTGEKVFLECVQDMDHENMFWYRQDPGLGLRLIYFSYDVKMKEKGDIPEGYSVSREKKERFSLILESASTNQTSMYLCASSSDREKGEQYFGPGTRLTVT.

The gene calls are TRBV19 and TRBJ2-4; TRBD2 matches 8 bases. CDR3 length: 15 residues. Germline CDR1 LNHDA, CDR2 SQIVND (reference sequence). V was pared by 7 bases and J by 8 bases, with 13 bases of the junction left unmatched. In DNA, the CDR3 is TGTGCCAGTACCAGCCTTGCGGGAGGAATTGACATTCAGTACTTC. This codes for CASTSLAGGIDIQYF.

The chain carries TRBV7-2 and TRBJ2-2; perhaps TRBD2 as D (6 bases). This CDR3 region has 17 residues. Germline V lookup: CDR1 SGHTA, CDR2 FQGNSA. V gave up 5 bases and J gave up 2 bases, with 18 bases separating them. The CDR3 DNA sequence: TGTGCCAGCAGCCACCAGGTGGGGGGAAGAAACACCGGGGAGCTGTTTTTT. Residues: CASSHQVGGRNTGELFF.

The chain couples TRBV27 to TRBJ2-3; the match to TRBD2 covers 13 bases. V was pared by 8 bases and J by 0 bases, with 14 bases of the junction left unmatched. This CDR3 has 19 amino acids. The germline V gene encodes CDR1 MNHEY and CDR2 SMNVEV (reference sequence). CDR3 amino acids: CASSYRLAGGLSSTDTQYF. The CDR3 bases are TGTGCCAGCTCTTATCGACTAGCGGGAGGTCTATCTAGCACAGATACGCAGTATTTT.

The chain combines TRBV10-3 with TRBJ2-7; the match to TRBD1 covers 7 bases. The CDR3 extends over 15 amino acids. Looked up from germline, CDR1 is ENHRY and CDR2 is SYGVKD. J was trimmed by 2 bases and V by 1 base; bases with no gene match: 5. The CDR3 loop is CAISELGGQTYEQYF. The CDR3 nucleotides read TGTGCCATCAGTGAGTTAGGGGGACAGACCTACGAGCAGTACTTC.

The chain couples TRBV6-1 to TRBJ2-7; the D gene is possibly TRBD1 (5 bases). The V end lost 11 bases, the J end lost 2 bases, and 13 bases lay between the germline ends. Germline V gene sequence: CDR1 MNHNS, CDR2 SASEGT. The CDR3 loop spans 12 amino acids. The chain's CDR3 is CACQGTTYEQYF. The CDR3 nucleotides read TGTGCCTGTCAGGGAACCACCTACGAGCAGTACTTC.